A selection of T cell receptor beta chains follows, all from one sample in a study of beta chain features in type 1 diabetes. Assay used: immunoSEQ multiplex PCR; TCRdb lists only in-frame clones, some missing. This sample has under 800,000 clones, with 15% to 17% found just once. Sequencing was performed on naive CD4+ T cells from blood. Every receptor here comes from a man between 18 and 29 years old in good health. Both conserved end residues are part of each CDR3. D genes are given only for firm matches. Some rows have no size entry. The others give once, few or many, or a class for an expanded clone.

abundance	v_gene	j_gene	d_gene	CDR3aa	CDR3nt
few	TRBV23-1	TRBJ2-5	-	CASSQGVCHQGRETQYF	TGCGCCAGCAGTCAAGGGGTATGCCATCAAGGAAGAGAGACCCAGTACTTC
-	TRBV7-2	TRBJ2-7	TRBD1	CASSRTGTGSYEQYF	TGTGCCAGCAGCCGCACCGGGACAGGATCCTACGAGCAGTACTTC
few	TRBV10-3	TRBJ2-1	-	CAISISGPHQQFF	TGTGCCATCAGTATTTCTGGGCCACACCAGCAGTTCTTC
-	TRBV9	TRBJ2-5	-	CASYRRGPNGYRETQYF	TGTGCCAGCTACAGGAGGGGACCGAATGGGTATAGGGAGACCCAGTACTTC
few	TRBV28	TRBJ1-6	TRBD1	CASSLVGQTNSPLHF	TGTGCCAGCAGTTTGGTGGGACAGACTAATTCACCCCTCCACTTT
few	TRBV11-2	TRBJ2-7	-	CASSLRRIYEQYF	TGTGCCAGCAGCTTAAGAAGAATCTACGAGCAGTACTTC
few	TRBV4-2	TRBJ1-1	-	CASSQKGMGRTEAFF	TGTGCCAGCAGCCAGAAAGGGATGGGGAGGACTGAAGCTTTCTTT
-	TRBV5-1	TRBJ1-2	-	CASSFSGDNYGYTF	TGCGCCAGCAGCTTTTCAGGGGACAACTATGGCTACACCTTC
few	TRBV5-1	TRBJ2-2	TRBD1	CASTSSGQGTGELFF	TGCGCCAGCACCAGTTCGGGACAGGGCACCGGGGAGCTGTTTTTT
few	TRBV9	TRBJ2-6	TRBD2	CASSVDSGRVSGANVLTF	TGTGCCAGCAGCGTAGATAGCGGGAGGGTCTCTGGGGCCAACGTCCTGACTTTC
few	TRBV5-8	TRBJ1-4	-	CASSLYRFDQLFF	TGTGCCAGCAGCTTATACAGGTTCGATCAACTGTTTTTT
-	TRBV7-6	TRBJ2-2	TRBD1	CASSSPGQGDTGELFF	TGTGCCAGCAGCTCACCGGGACAGGGGGACACCGGGGAGCTGTTTTTT
few	TRBV29-1	TRBJ2-2	TRBD1	CSAWTGLNTGELFF	TGCAGCGCCTGGACAGGACTTAACACCGGGGAGCTGTTTTTT
-	TRBV7-2	TRBJ2-7	-	CASSSRSYEQYF	TGTGCCAGCTCGAGTAGAAGCTACGAGCAGTACTTC
few	TRBV11-3	TRBJ2-3	TRBD2	CASSFGGSTDTQYF	TGTGCCAGCAGCTTCGGGGGGAGCACAGATACGCAGTATTTT
few	TRBV7-9	TRBJ2-5	TRBD1	CASRETGETQYF	TGTGCCAGCAGGGAGACAGGGGAGACCCAGTACTTC
few	TRBV7-2	TRBJ2-7	TRBD2	CASSHKRGGREQYF	TGTGCCAGCAGCCACAAACGGGGGGGCCGGGAGCAGTACTTC
few	TRBV10-3	TRBJ1-6	-	CAISQDLTTNNSPLHF	TGTGCCATCAGCCAAGACCTTACCACCAATAATTCACCCCTCCACTTT
few	TRBV19	TRBJ2-7	-	CASSQTVYEQYF	TGTGCCAGTAGTCAAACAGTCTACGAGCAGTACTTC
-	TRBV30	TRBJ2-5	-	CAWSSGGARETQYF	TGTGCCTGGAGTTCGGGTGGAGCGAGGGAGACCCAGTACTTC
-	TRBV18	TRBJ1-2	-	CASSLGTDYGYTF	TGTGCCAGCTCACTCGGGACGGACTATGGCTACACCTTC
few	TRBV28	TRBJ2-1	TRBD2	CASSSTSGKPGEQFF	TGTGCCAGCAGTTCCACTAGCGGGAAGCCCGGTGAGCAGTTCTTC
-	TRBV6-1	TRBJ2-7	-	CASRETLTYEQYF	TGTGCCAGCAGGGAGACACTTACCTACGAGCAGTACTTC
-	TRBV4-2	TRBJ2-7	-	CASSPPLSDSPGYEQYF	TGTGCCAGCAGCCCCCCATTGAGCGACAGCCCAGGGTACGAGCAGTACTTC
few	TRBV10-3	TRBJ2-7	TRBD2	CAIRTGTSYEQYF	TGTGCCATCAGAACCGGGACTAGCTACGAGCAGTACTTC
-	TRBV10-3	TRBJ1-1	TRBD1	CAISNRGSTEAFF	TGTGCCATCAGTAACAGGGGTAGCACTGAAGCTTTCTTT
few	TRBV28	TRBJ1-1	-	CASSLRGNTEAFF	TGTGCCAGCAGCCTACGGGGGAACACTGAAGCTTTCTTT
-	TRBV4-1	TRBJ2-7	-	CASSQSLDISSYEQYF	TGCGCCAGCAGCCAATCGCTAGACATCAGCTCCTACGAGCAGTACTTC
-	TRBV5-1	TRBJ2-1	TRBD2	CASSLASSGSYNEQFF	TGCGCCAGCAGCTTGGCTTCTAGCGGCTCCTACAATGAGCAGTTCTTC
few	TRBV5-4	TRBJ2-5	TRBD2	CASSPGGRRGQETQYF	TGTGCCAGCAGCCCGGGGGGTAGAAGGGGTCAAGAGACCCAGTACTTC
-	TRBV18	TRBJ1-3	-	CASSLSSGNTIYF	TGTGCCAGCTCGCTTAGCTCTGGAAACACCATATATTTT
few	TRBV4-2	TRBJ2-2	TRBD2	CASSSRTSGGLGTGELFF	TGTGCCAGCAGCTCCCGGACTAGCGGGGGGCTCGGGACCGGGGAGCTGTTTTTT
few	TRBV7-9	TRBJ1-5	-	CASSPQNQPQHF	TGTGCCAGCAGCCCCCAGAATCAGCCCCAGCATTTT
few	TRBV29-1	TRBJ2-7	TRBD1	CSVPGQGHYEQYF	TGCAGCGTTCCGGGACAGGGCCACTACGAGCAGTACTTC
few	TRBV4-3	TRBJ2-1	TRBD2	CASSQATSDGEQFF	TGCGCCAGCAGCCAGGCCACTAGCGATGGTGAGCAGTTCTTC
-	TRBV27	TRBJ2-3	TRBD2	CAAREGTSGTRTQYF	TGTGCCGCCCGCGAAGGGACTAGCGGGACTCGAACGCAGTATTTT
few	TRBV11-2	TRBJ1-2	-	CASSLQRHSNYGYTF	TGTGCCAGCAGCTTGCAACGGCACAGTAACTATGGCTACACCTTC
once	TRBV5-1	TRBJ2-7	-	CASSPDYEQYF	TGCGCCAGCAGCCCGGACTACGAGCAGTACTTC
few	TRBV5-5	TRBJ2-4	-	CASSLAGVLAMGKNIQYF	TGTGCCAGCAGCTTGGCCGGGGTTTTGGCTATGGGCAAAAACATTCAGTACTTC
-	TRBV29-1	TRBJ1-5	TRBD1	CSVRTGVQPQHF	TGCAGCGTCCGGACAGGGGTGCAGCCCCAGCATTTT
-	TRBV5-4	TRBJ1-2	TRBD1	CASSARDRLNYGYTF	TGTGCCAGCAGCGCGCGGGACAGATTAAACTATGGCTACACCTTC
-	TRBV5-4	TRBJ2-2	TRBD2	CASSLAAGLDTGELFF	TGTGCCAGCAGCTTGGCCGCGGGACTAGACACCGGGGAGCTGTTTTTT
-	TRBV4-2	TRBJ1-1	-	CASSEGGVNTEAFF	TGTGCCAGCAGCGAAGGGGGGGTGAACACTGAAGCTTTCTTT
-	TRBV28	TRBJ2-7	TRBD2	CASSSGLAEYEQYF	TGTGCCAGCAGTTCCGGACTAGCGGAGTACGAGCAGTACTTC
few	TRBV7-9	TRBJ2-5	-	CASSFPGGLGEQYF	TGTGCCAGCAGCTTCCCAGGAGGACTCGGGGAGCAGTACTTC
few	TRBV7-3	TRBJ2-5	-	CASSIRGTEETQYF	TGTGCCAGCAGCATACGCGGGACGGAAGAGACCCAGTACTTC
few	TRBV2	TRBJ1-1	TRBD1	CASRRTGANTEAFF	TGTGCCAGCAGACGGACAGGGGCGAACACTGAAGCTTTCTTT
few	TRBV5-4	TRBJ2-1	-	CASSLVGTINEQFF	TGTGCCAGCAGCTTGGTGGGGACAATCAATGAGCAGTTCTTC
-	TRBV30	TRBJ1-1	-	CAWSVRVNTEAFF	TGTGCCTGGAGTGTACGAGTGAACACTGAAGCTTTCTTT
few	TRBV4-2	TRBJ1-1	-	CASSQSLGLAEAFF	TGTGCCAGCAGCCAAAGCCTAGGGCTCGCTGAAGCTTTCTTT
few	TRBV7-9	TRBJ1-3	-	CASSHRTDLFTGNTIYF	TGTGCCAGCAGCCATAGGACAGACCTTTTCACCGGAAACACCATATATTTT
once	TRBV18	TRBJ2-7	-	CASSPLYTQTYEQYF	TGTGCCAGCTCACCACTTTACACGCAGACCTACGAGCAGTACTTC
few	TRBV9	TRBJ1-1	-	CASSAGINTEAFF	TGTGCCAGCAGCGCCGGGATCAACACTGAAGCTTTCTTT
few	TRBV5-1	TRBJ2-2	-	CASSLRGENTGELFF	TGCGCCAGCAGCTTGAGGGGAGAGAACACCGGGGAGCTGTTTTTT
-	TRBV6-6	TRBJ2-3	TRBD2	CASRLAGGADTQYF	TGTGCCAGCCGACTAGCGGGAGGGGCAGATACGCAGTATTTT
-	TRBV18	TRBJ2-2	-	CASSQTTGSTGELFF	TGTGCCAGCTCCCAAACTACAGGCAGCACCGGGGAGCTGTTTTTT
-	TRBV7-3	TRBJ2-7	-	CASSGSGPSYEQYF	TGTGCCAGCAGCGGTTCGGGGCCCTCCTACGAGCAGTACTTC
-	TRBV18	TRBJ1-6	-	CASSPTSRQENSPLHF	TGTGCCAGCTCACCAACATCTCGACAGGAGAATTCACCCCTCCACTTT